Listed below are T cell receptor beta chains from one sample, sequenced in a study of CD8+ T cells in alopecia areata. The assay was immunoSEQ multiplex PCR, and TCRdb's table has in-frame clones only and misses some. The sample shows around 150,000 clones, 55% to 75% of them seen only once. Sequencing was performed on CD4+ T cells sorted from blood, taken at week 24, from a patient treated with tofacitinib. The source is a human donor with alopecia areata. Each CDR3 is given with its conserved first and last residue. The D gene is left open where the match is weak. A row's size may be missing; if present it is once, few, many or a size class.

clone_size | j_call | d_call | v_call | cdr3_length | cdr3_aa | cdr3_nt
- | TRBJ1-5 | TRBD1 | TRBV10-3 | 15 | CAIGDRGYSNQPQHF | TGTGCCATCGGAGACAGGGGTTATAGCAATCAGCCCCAGCATTTT
once | TRBJ2-4 | - | TRBV29-1 | 12 | CSVEAFGNIQYF | TGCAGCGTTGAAGCCTTCGGTAACATTCAGTACTTC
- | TRBJ2-2 | TRBD2 | TRBV6-6 | 13 | CASTLAGTGELFF | TGTGCCAGCACTCTAGCGGGGACCGGGGAGCTGTTTTTT
few | TRBJ2-2 | - | TRBV7-3 | 14 | CASSLGLGTGELFF | TGTGCCAGCAGCTTAGGACTGGGCACCGGGGAGCTGTTTTTT
- | TRBJ1-1 | TRBD1 | TRBV29-1 | 14 | CSVCWTGANTEAFF | TGCAGCGTCTGCTGGACAGGGGCGAACACTGAAGCTTTCTTT
- | TRBJ2-7 | - | TRBV7-2 | 14 | CASSPGRLSYEQYF | TGTGCCAGCAGCCCGGGACGGCTCTCCTACGAGCAGTACTTC
- | TRBJ1-5 | - | TRBV6-5 | 13 | CASSPVSNQPQHF | TGTGCCAGCAGCCCAGTTAGCAATCAGCCCCAGCATTTT
- | TRBJ2-7 | - | TRBV5-1 | 14 | CASSFQGQAYEQYF | TGCGCCAGCAGCTTCCAGGGCCAGGCCTACGAGCAGTACTTC
- | TRBJ2-1 | TRBD1 | TRBV30 | 15 | CAWSVYGTGGHEQFF | TGTGCCTGGAGTGTATATGGGACAGGAGGCCATGAGCAGTTCTTC
- | TRBJ2-1 | TRBD1 | TRBV30 | 13 | CAWDPTGGGEQFF | TGTGCCTGGGACCCGACAGGGGGCGGTGAGCAGTTCTTC
- | TRBJ1-1 | - | TRBV15 | 13 | CATSRVSYTEAFF | TGTGCCACCAGCAGAGTGTCTTACACTGAAGCTTTCTTT